This passage covers 10 T cell receptor beta chains from one sample sequenced in a study of CXCR3-negative and CXCR3-positive naive CD8 T cells. 5' RACE that incorporated UMI labels was used to prepare the TRB cDNA libraries. TCRdb reworked the 5' RACE reads into one entry per CDR3 protein, no DNA. The sample has about 48,000 distinct CDR3 sequences. The sample was memory CD8+ T cells from blood. These receptors originate from a human donor in good health. Some clones in this sample may be carry-over from other donors' samples.

This chain connects TRBV4-1 to TRBJ2-1; lacking DNA, the TRBD2 call made by TCRdb goes unchecked. Germline V lookup: CDR1 MGHRA, CDR2 YSYEKL. There are 17 residues in the CDR3. This CDR3 is CASSQDRLAGENSEQFF.

The rearrangement links TRBV29-1 to TRBJ2-3; TCRdb calls TRBD2, which cannot be checked without DNA. The length of the CDR3 is 20 residues. Germline V lookup: CDR1 SQVTM, CDR2 ANQGSEA. The CDR3 sequence: CSVDGTDTSGGAFSADTQYF.

This CDR3 is CASSPDGDTQYF. V is TRBV19 and J is TRBJ2-3. CDR1 and CDR2 from the germline V gene are LNHDA and SQIVND (reference sequence). There are 12 residues in the CDR3.

This chain links TRBV7-9 with TRBJ1-2; no DNA is available, so the TRBD1 call from TCRdb remains unchecked. The germline V gene has CDR1 SEHNR and CDR2 FQNEAQ (reference sequence). The CDR3 runs 14 residues. The CDR3 is CASSPVDRNYGYTF. The whole variable domain, filled in from reference TRBV7-9 and TRBJ1-2, reads DTGVSQNPRHKITKRGQNVTFRCDPISEHNRLYWYRQTLGQGPEFLTYFQNEAQLEKSRLLSDRFSAERPKGSFSTLEIQRTEQGDSAMYLCASSPVDRNYGYTFGSGTRLTVV.

J is TRBJ2-2 and V is TRBV9; the TCRdb D gene call, TRBD1, has no DNA to confirm it. CDR1 and CDR2 (germline): SGDLS, YYNGEE. This CDR3 region has 14 residues. CDR3 sequence: CASSVETASGELFF.

The chain recombines TRBV29-1 with TRBJ2-3. This CDR3 has 12 amino acids. Germline V gene data show CDR1 as SQVTM and CDR2 as ANQGSEA. CDR3 residues: CSVWTSTDTQYF.

This clonotype is medium-sized by frequency. The gene calls are TRBV14 and TRBJ2-3; TCRdb selects TRBD2, and the lack of DNA leaves this call unchecked. The length of the CDR3 is 16 residues. Looked up from germline, CDR1 is SGHDN and CDR2 is FVKESK. The CDR3 spells CASSQDLLAGADTQYF.

This chain joins TRBV4-3 and TRBJ1-5; TCRdb gives TRBD1 as the D gene, but with no DNA this cannot be confirmed. Per the germline V gene, CDR1 is LGHNA and CDR2 is YSLEER. This CDR3 has 14 residues. The CDR3 loop reads CASSQDGGNQPQHF.

The chain's CDR3 is CGEKPAGGYTF. This sequence joins TRBV29-1 and TRBJ1-2. From germline, CDR1 is SQVTM and CDR2 ANQGSEA. The CDR3 loop spans 11 amino acids.

The chain employs TRBV7-9 and TRBJ2-2. CDR1 is SEHNR, CDR2 FQNEAQ, per germline (reference sequence). This CDR3 comprises 15 residues. The CDR3 spells CASSFPDGRPGELFF.